These T cell receptor beta chains were read from a single sample in a study of shared clonotypes between healthy human individuals. Libraries were prepared by immunoSEQ multiplex PCR; TCRdb keeps only in-frame clonotypes and omits some of them. The profile covers 1.4 million or so clones, with approximately 98.5% appearing a single time and approximately 0.4% taken by the ten largest. The sample comprised naive CD4+ T cells sorted from blood. The receptors were gathered from a man aged 30-40 years in good health. The CDR3 runs from the conserved cysteine through the conserved F or W. The order of the fields is clone size, D gene, V gene, J gene, CDR3 protein, CDR3 DNA. D genes are given only for firm matches. Clone size appears in some rows only: once, few, many, or a class for an expanded clone.

NA	NA	TRBV6-5	TRBJ2-1	CASRFLGRDEQFF	TGTGCCAGCAGGTTTTTGGGGCGTGATGAGCAGTTCTTC
NA	NA	TRBV7-9	TRBJ2-7	CASSLDYLPYEQYF	TGTGCCAGCAGCCTGGACTACCTACCCTACGAGCAGTACTTC
NA	NA	TRBV9	TRBJ2-1	CASSLQTGYNEQFF	TGTGCCAGCAGCCTCCAGACAGGATACAATGAGCAGTTCTTC
NA	NA	TRBV30	TRBJ2-5	CAWSLGETQYF	TGTGCCTGGAGCCTGGGAGAGACCCAGTACTTC
NA	TRBD2	TRBV6-5	TRBJ2-1	CASSSGRRSVDEQFF	TGTGCCAGCAGTAGCGGGAGAAGGAGTGTCGATGAGCAGTTCTTC
NA	NA	TRBV11-2	TRBJ1-2	CASSLAQGRGYGYTF	TGTGCCAGCAGCTTAGCGCAGGGGCGCGGTTATGGCTACACCTTC
NA	NA	TRBV25-1	TRBJ1-2	CASSDPRTDFYGYTF	TGTGCCAGCAGTGACCCAAGGACAGACTTCTATGGCTACACCTTC
NA	TRBD1	TRBV12-5	TRBJ1-1	CASGLVRAGGAPEAFF	TGTGCTAGTGGTTTGGTACGGGCAGGGGGCGCCCCTGAAGCTTTCTTT
NA	NA	TRBV10-2	TRBJ2-1	CATLLGVSYEQFF	TGCGCCACCCTTCTAGGGGTGTCATATGAGCAGTTCTTC
NA	NA	TRBV7-2	TRBJ2-7	CASSPRRGYYEQYF	TGTGCCAGCAGCCCCCGTAGGGGTTACTACGAGCAGTACTTC
once	NA	TRBV10-1	TRBJ2-3	CASSESLTTDTQYF	TGCGCCAGCAGTGAGTCGCTTACCACAGATACGCAGTATTTT
NA	TRBD1	TRBV29-1	TRBJ1-1	CSVQGASEAFF	TGCAGCGTACAGGGGGCTTCTGAAGCTTTCTTT
NA	TRBD1	TRBV5-1	TRBJ2-7	CASSSGTGPYEQYF	TGCGCCAGCAGCTCGGGGACAGGTCCCTACGAGCAGTACTTC
NA	NA	TRBV4-2	TRBJ2-1	CASSQAGEQFF	TGTGCCAGCAGCCAAGCGGGGGAGCAGTTCTTC
once	NA	TRBV4-3	TRBJ1-5	CASSPGVNQPQHF	TGCGCCAGCAGCCCGGGCGTAAATCAGCCCCAGCATTTT
NA	TRBD2	TRBV9	TRBJ2-2	CASSILGTSGYTGELFF	TGTGCCAGCAGCATCCTGGGGACTAGCGGGTATACCGGGGAGCTGTTTTTT
NA	TRBD1	TRBV28	TRBJ2-7	CASSLFPPDRGGYEQYF	TGTGCCAGCAGTTTATTTCCGCCGGACAGGGGTGGCTACGAGCAGTACTTC